This note documents a single T cell receptor beta chain sequence. Data came from immunoSEQ multiplex PCR; TCRdb stores just in-frame clones and leaves some out. The profile shows over 350,000 clones, approximately 93% of them singletons. The record originates from a study of blood T cell repertoires in COVID-19. The CDR3 totals 16 residues. V gave up 5 bases and J gave up 0 bases; unmatched junction bases: 7. CDR1 SGDLS and CDR2 YYNGEE come from the germline V gene. Those enrolled, adults aged roughly 18 to 89 years, came from fewer than 25 US areas. Researchers sorted participants into cohorts using their self-reported clinical history.

The gene calls are TRBV9 and TRBJ2-1; 8 nucleotides agree with TRBD2. The sample was PBMCs or T cells enriched from blood (not recorded which). The TCR was taken from a woman between 40 and 55 years old who had been exposed to COVID-19. CDR3 sequence reads: CASSLLAELSYNEQFF. The CDR3 coding sequence is TGTGCCAGCAGTTTACTAGCGGAGCTCTCCTACAATGAGCAGTTCTTC.